The clone carrying this T cell receptor (beta chain) was picked up many times. Germline loops: CDR1 SEHNR, CDR2 FQNEAQ (reference sequence). The length of the CDR3 is 15 residues. J was trimmed by 10 bases and V by 7 bases; bases with no gene match: 15. This sample stems from a study of T-cell memory formation after mild COVID-19. Using its own MiXCR run on the 5' RACE reads, TCRdb lists one record per CDR3 protein. The repertoire holds 350,000 to 400,000 distinct CDR3 sequences, roughly 21% seen once, with about 12% in the top ten. This clonotype was obtained from an adult woman who had mild COVID-19 (a few samples of this study predate the infection). Cell type and time point are not known. The chain couples TRBV7-9 to TRBJ2-1; 8 nucleotides match TRBD1. The sequenced sample was PBMCs or a T cell subset sorted from them (not recorded which). CDR3 in amino acids: CASTLIAGGPGEQFF. The CDR3, as DNA: TGTGCCAGCACCCTCATAGCAGGGGGCCCGGGGGAGCAGTTCTTC.